Listed below are T cell receptor beta chains from one sample, sequenced in a study of T cell clones after liver transplantation. Profiled with immunoSEQ multiplex PCR; TCRdb holds only in-frame clones, not every one. The table shows 45,000 to 55,000 clones, with around 84% occurring only once. Here the sequenced sample was CD4+ T cells from blood, taken before liver transplant. The receptor set was obtained from a human donor who received a liver transplant. CDR3s include the opening cysteine and the closing phenylalanine or tryptophan. The size of a clone is reported for some rows only, either as once, few or many, or as a class for expanded clones.

v_call | clone_size | cdr3_aa
TRBV15 | . | CATQGPYNSPLHF
TRBV2 | . | CASSESGSRPNEQFF
TRBV7-2 | few | CASSLVGQGAGQPQHF
TRBV6-1 | . | CASSFGGGYSYEQYF
TRBV21-1 | . | CASTLGTEGSEQFF
TRBV10-3 | few | CAISVRGEDGYTF
TRBV5-1 | . | CASSLDGSGEETQYF
TRBV27 | once | CASSSLAGQYGDTQYF
TRBV7-2 | . | CASSTRRPGVDGYTF
TRBV2 | . | CASSLGRQNEKLFF
TRBV6-5 | few | CASSYSFRVGETQYF
TRBV20-1 | . | CSAYNRERYTF
TRBV19 | . | CASSTRGGNSPLHF
TRBV6-6 | . | CASGGGTYEQYF
TRBV7-7 | . | CASSLASSGSGNEQFF
TRBV5-1 | . | CASSWGGGNEKLFF
TRBV5-1 | . | CASSLQVSNTEAFF
TRBV28 | . | CASTLGSANTEAFF
TRBV5-1 | few | CASSLLPGKDEAFF